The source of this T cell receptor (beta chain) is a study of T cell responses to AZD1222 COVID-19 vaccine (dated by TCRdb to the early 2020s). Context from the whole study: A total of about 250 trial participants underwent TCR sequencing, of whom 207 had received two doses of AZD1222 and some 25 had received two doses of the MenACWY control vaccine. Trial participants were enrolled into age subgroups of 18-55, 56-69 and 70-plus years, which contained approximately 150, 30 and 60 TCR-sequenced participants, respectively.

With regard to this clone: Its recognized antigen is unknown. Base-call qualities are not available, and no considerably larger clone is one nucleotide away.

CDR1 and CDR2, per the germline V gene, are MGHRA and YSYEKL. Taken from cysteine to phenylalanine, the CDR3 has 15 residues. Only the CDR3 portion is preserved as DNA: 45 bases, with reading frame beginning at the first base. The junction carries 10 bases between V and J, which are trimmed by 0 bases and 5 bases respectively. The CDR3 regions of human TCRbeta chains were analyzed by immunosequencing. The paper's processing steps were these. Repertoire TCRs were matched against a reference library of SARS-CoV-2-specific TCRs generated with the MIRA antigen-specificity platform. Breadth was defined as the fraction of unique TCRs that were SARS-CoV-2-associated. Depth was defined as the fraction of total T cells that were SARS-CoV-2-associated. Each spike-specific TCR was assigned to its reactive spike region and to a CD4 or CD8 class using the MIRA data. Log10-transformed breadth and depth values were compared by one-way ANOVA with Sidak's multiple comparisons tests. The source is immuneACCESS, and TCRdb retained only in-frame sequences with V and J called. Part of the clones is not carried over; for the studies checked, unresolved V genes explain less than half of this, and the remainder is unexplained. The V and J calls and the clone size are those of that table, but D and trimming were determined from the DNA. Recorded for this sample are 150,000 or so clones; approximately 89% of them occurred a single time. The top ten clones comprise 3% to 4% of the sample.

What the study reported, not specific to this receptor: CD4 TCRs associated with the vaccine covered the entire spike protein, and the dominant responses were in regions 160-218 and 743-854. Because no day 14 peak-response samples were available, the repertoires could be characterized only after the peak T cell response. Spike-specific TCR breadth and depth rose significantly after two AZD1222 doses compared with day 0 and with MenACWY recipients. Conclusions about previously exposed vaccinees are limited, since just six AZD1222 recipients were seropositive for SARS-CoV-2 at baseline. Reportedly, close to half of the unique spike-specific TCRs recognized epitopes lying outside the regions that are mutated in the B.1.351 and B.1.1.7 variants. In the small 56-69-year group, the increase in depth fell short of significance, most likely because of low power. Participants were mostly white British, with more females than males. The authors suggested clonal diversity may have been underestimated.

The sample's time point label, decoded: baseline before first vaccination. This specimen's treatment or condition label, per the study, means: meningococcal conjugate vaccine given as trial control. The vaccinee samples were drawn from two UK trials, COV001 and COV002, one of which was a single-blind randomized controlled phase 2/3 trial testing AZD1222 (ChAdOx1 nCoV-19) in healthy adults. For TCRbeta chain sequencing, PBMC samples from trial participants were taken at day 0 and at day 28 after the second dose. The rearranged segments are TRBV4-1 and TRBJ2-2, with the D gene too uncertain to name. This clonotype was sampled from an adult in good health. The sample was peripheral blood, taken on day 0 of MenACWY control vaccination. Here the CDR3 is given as CASSQEMARTGELFF. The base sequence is TGCGCCAGCAGCCAAGAAATGGCGAGGACCGGGGAGCTGTTTTTT.